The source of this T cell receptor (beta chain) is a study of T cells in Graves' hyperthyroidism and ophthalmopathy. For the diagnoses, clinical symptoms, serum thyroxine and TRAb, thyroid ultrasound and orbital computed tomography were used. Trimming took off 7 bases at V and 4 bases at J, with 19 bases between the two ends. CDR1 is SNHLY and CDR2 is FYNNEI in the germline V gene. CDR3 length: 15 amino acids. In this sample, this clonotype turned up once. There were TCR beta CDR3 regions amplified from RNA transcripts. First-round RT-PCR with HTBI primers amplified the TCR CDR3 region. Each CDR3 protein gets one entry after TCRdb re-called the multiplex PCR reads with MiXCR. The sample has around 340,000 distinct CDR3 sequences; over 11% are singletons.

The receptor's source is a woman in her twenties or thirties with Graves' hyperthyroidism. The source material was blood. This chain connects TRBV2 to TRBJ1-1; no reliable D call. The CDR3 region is CASTQLPTTSTEAFF. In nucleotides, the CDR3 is TGTGCCAGCACCCAGCTCCCGACTACGAGCACTGAAGCTTTCTTT.